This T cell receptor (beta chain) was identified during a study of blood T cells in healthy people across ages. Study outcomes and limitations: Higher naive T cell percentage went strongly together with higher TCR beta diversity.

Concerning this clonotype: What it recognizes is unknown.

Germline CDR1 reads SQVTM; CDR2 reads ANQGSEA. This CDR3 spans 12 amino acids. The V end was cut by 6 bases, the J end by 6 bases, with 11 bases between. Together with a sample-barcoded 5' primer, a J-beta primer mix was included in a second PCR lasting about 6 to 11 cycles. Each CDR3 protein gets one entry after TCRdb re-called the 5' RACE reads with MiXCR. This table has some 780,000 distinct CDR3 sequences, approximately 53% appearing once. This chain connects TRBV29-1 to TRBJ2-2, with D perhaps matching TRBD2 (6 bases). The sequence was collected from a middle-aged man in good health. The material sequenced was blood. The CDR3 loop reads CSVGLAPGELFF. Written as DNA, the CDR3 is TGCAGCGTGGGACTTGCCCCCGGGGAGCTGTTTTTT.